This T cell receptor beta chain originates from a study of T-cell memory formation after mild COVID-19. This CDR3 spans 16 amino acids. Germline CDR1 reads KGHSH; CDR2 reads LQKENI. With 0 bases removed from V and 0 bases from J, the gap between germline ends came to 11 bases. TCRdb re-analysed the 5' RACE reads in MiXCR, keeping a single row per CDR3 protein. The sample shows roughly 86,000 distinct CDR3 sequences, more than 12% of them seen only once. This clonotype was observed a handful of times. Source material: PBMCs or a T cell subset sorted from them (not recorded which). The V gene is TRBV18, the J gene TRBJ1-2; D is undetermined. This TCR was recovered from a man younger than 30 who had mild COVID-19 (a few samples of this study predate the infection). Cell type and time point are not known. This chain's CDR3 is CASSPPPEGANYGYTF. The CDR3 DNA follows: TGTGCCAGCTCACCACCCCCCGAGGGAGCTAACTATGGCTACACCTTC.